These T cell receptor beta chains were read from a single sample in a study of blood T cell repertoires in COVID-19. Some clones are missing from TCRdb's copy, which holds only in-frame ones; the method was immunoSEQ multiplex PCR. The sample holds 140,000 to 150,000 clones, around 84% seen once. Sequenced sample: peripheral blood. These receptors all come from a man aged 25-45 years with COVID-19, enrolled during active disease. The CDR3 runs from the conserved cysteine through the conserved F or W. The D gene is left open where the match is weak. Clone sizes are given selectively: once, few, many, or a class where the clone is expanded.

TRBV28	NA	NA	TRBJ1-2	TGTGCCAGCAGTCACGACTCAATACCCTGGTATGGCTACACCTTC	CASSHDSIPWYGYTF
TRBV7-8	TRBD2	NA	TRBJ2-2	TGTGCCAGCAGCTTAGAAGGACTAGGTGTCTCCGGGGAGCTGTTTTTT	CASSLEGLGVSGELFF
TRBV11-2	TRBD1	NA	TRBJ1-2	TGTGCCAGCAGCCCCGGACAGGGATCGAGTTGGGGCTACACCTTC	CASSPGQGSSWGYTF
TRBV7-3	NA	NA	TRBJ2-5	TGTGCCAGCAGCTTATCAAGTCCAGGGGTACAAGAGACCCAGTACTTC	CASSLSSPGVQETQYF
TRBV7-2	TRBD1	NA	TRBJ1-6	TGTGCCAGCAGCACAAGACAGGGTAGAAATTCACCCCTCCACTTT	CASSTRQGRNSPLHF
TRBV5-1	NA	NA	TRBJ2-2	TGCGCCAGCAGCCCACCGCTAGGAGCGGGTCTAAGGCGGTTGAACACCGGGGAGCTGTTTTTT	CASSPPLGAGLRRLNTGELFF
TRBV19	NA	NA	TRBJ1-5	TGTGCCAGTAGTCCCCCGGGGGAAAGCAATCAGCCCCAGCATTTT	CASSPPGESNQPQHF
TRBV30	NA	NA	TRBJ1-2	TGTGCCTGGGCACATCAGATCGCTGGCTACACCTTC	CAWAHQIAGYTF
TRBV6-1	TRBD1	NA	TRBJ1-5	TGTGCCAGCAGTGAAGCCCTGACAGGGACCAATCAGCCCCAGCATTTT	CASSEALTGTNQPQHF
TRBV28	NA	NA	TRBJ1-5	TGTGCCAGCAGTTTAGCAGCCCTAGGACAGTCCAGCAATCAGCCCCAGCATTTT	CASSLAALGQSSNQPQHF
TRBV7-2	NA	NA	TRBJ1-6	TGTGCCAGCAGCTTGGGGGCGGGGGCAAATTCACCCCTCCACTTT	CASSLGAGANSPLHF
TRBV6-2/TRBV6-3	TRBD1	once	TRBJ1-5	TGTGCCAGCAGTGAGGACAGGGGGCGAGGACAGCCCCAGCATTTT	CASSEDRGRGQPQHF
TRBV3-1/TRBV3-2	TRBD1	NA	TRBJ1-2	TGTGCCAGCAGCCGCGACAGGGTCTATGGCTACACCTTC	CASSRDRVYGYTF
TRBV28	TRBD2	few	TRBJ2-1	TGTGCCAGCAGCCCAGGGACTATGAATGAGCAGTTCTTC	CASSPGTMNEQFF
TRBV4-1	TRBD1	few	TRBJ1-5	TGCGCCAGCAGCCAAGGTCCGGCAGGGGGCAAGCAGCCCCAGCATTTT	CASSQGPAGGKQPQHF
TRBV27	NA	once	TRBJ2-1	TGTGCCAGCAGTTTACCCCCGGGGAGCACCTACAATGAGCAGTTCTTC	CASSLPPGSTYNEQFF
TRBV7-2	TRBD2	NA	TRBJ2-7	TGTGCCAGCAGCTTTGAACCTCCGGGACTAGCGGGCCTCTACGAGCAGTACTTC	CASSFEPPGLAGLYEQYF
TRBV20-1	NA	NA	TRBJ2-1	TGCAGTGTTTCTCAGGGTAGAGAGCAGTTCTTC	CSVSQGREQFF
TRBV7-2	TRBD2	once	TRBJ2-7	TGTGCCAGCAGCTTTACCAGCGGGAGGGCCTACGAGCAGTACTTC	CASSFTSGRAYEQYF
TRBV29-1	TRBD2	NA	TRBJ2-1	TGCAGCGTTGAGGAGGCCCCCGGACTAGCGGTAATATCCTACAATGAGCAGTTCTTC	CSVEEAPGLAVISYNEQFF
TRBV7-3	TRBD2	NA	TRBJ2-1	TGTGCCAGCAGCCAAAGCGGGAGGGGCTACAATGAGCAGTTCTTC	CASSQSGRGYNEQFF
TRBV7-9	NA	NA	TRBJ2-1	TGTGCCAGCAGCTTGGGGAGCTCCTACAATGAGCAGTTCTTC	CASSLGSSYNEQFF
TRBV11-1	NA	NA	TRBJ2-3	TGTGCCAGCAGCCCTAGACCCACCGATACGCAGTATTTT	CASSPRPTDTQYF
TRBV5-1	NA	once	TRBJ2-1	TGCGCCAGCAGCCTAACTAATTATGGGAATGAGCAGTTCTTC	CASSLTNYGNEQFF
TRBV27	NA	NA	TRBJ2-7	TGTGCCAGCAGCCCCGGGATCCACGAGCAGTACTTC	CASSPGIHEQYF
TRBV3-1/TRBV3-2	TRBD1	NA	TRBJ1-4	TGTGCCAGCAGCCCATATCGACCAGGGGGTTCGCTAGAAAAACTGTTTTTT	CASSPYRPGGSLEKLFF
TRBV6-5	NA	NA	TRBJ1-2	TGTGCCACCAGCAAGGACAGCTTTGACTCTGGCTACACCTTC	CATSKDSFDSGYTF